These 15 T cell receptor beta chains share one sample of origin, sequenced in a study of OX40 agonist ivuxolimab in advanced cancers. Clones were read by immunoSEQ multiplex PCR, and TCRdb kept only the in-frame ones, dropping some. This sample has roughly 73,000 clones, with 85% to 90% found just once. The material sequenced was CD4+ or CD8+ T cells sorted from blood, taken in a trial of the OX40 agonist ivuxolimab. These receptors were obtained from an adult with an advanced solid tumor such as melanoma, head and neck, liver or kidney cancer.

The V call is TRBV27, the J call TRBJ2-3; 11 nucleotides line up with TRBD2. CDR3 length: 19 residues. Germline CDR1 and CDR2: MNHEY and SMNVEV (reference sequence). The junction had 15 bases not matched to a gene; V was cut back by 5 bases and J by 2 bases. The CDR3 bases are TGTGCCAGCAGTGCACGACCGCGCGGACTAGCGGGCGACACAGATACGCAGTATTTT. It specifies CASSARPRGLAGDTDTQYF.

This chain joins TRBV7-6 and TRBJ2-7, with TRBD1 identical over 9 bases. The CDR3 spans 14 residues. With V trimmed by 1 base and J by 5 bases, 3 bases remained unmatched. Per germline, CDR1 SGHVS and CDR2 FNYEAQ. CDR3 sequence (DNA): TGTGCCAGCAGCTTAGGGACAGGGGACGACGAGCAGTACTTC. Translation gives CASSLGTGDDEQYF. Full variable domain (outside the CDR3, taken from reference TRBV7-6 and TRBJ2-7): GAGVSQSPRYKVTKRGQDVALRCDPISGHVSLYWYRQALGQGPEFLTYFNYEAQQDKSGLPNDRFSAERPEGSISTLTIQRTEQRDSAMYRCASSLGTGDDEQYFGPGTRLTVT.

The rearrangement links TRBV7-3 to TRBJ2-5; tentatively, D is TRBD2 (5 bases). The CDR3 is 13 residues long. V was cut by 5 bases and J by 7 bases, with 14 bases left in between. Looked up from germline, CDR1 is SGHTA and CDR2 is FQGTGA. In nucleotides, the CDR3 is TGTGCCAGCAGCGTCGCGGGTTCGGGGACCCAGTACTTC. It encodes CASSVAGSGTQYF.

In DNA form, the CDR3 reads TGTGCCTGGACTCTGGGCAGGAACACTGAAGCTTTCTTT. This translates into CAWTLGRNTEAFF. The chain recombines TRBV30 with TRBJ1-1, with no clear D. V was shortened by 4 bases and J by 1 base, with 10 bases between the two germline ends. Germline V gene lookup returns CDR1 GTSNPN and CDR2 SVGIG (reference sequence). This CDR3 region has 13 residues.

The chain combines TRBV18 with TRBJ1-1; possibly TRBD1 for D (6 bases). The V end lost 1 base, the J end lost 5 bases, and 14 bases lay between the germline ends. Germline loops: CDR1 KGHSH, CDR2 LQKENI. CDR3 length: 15 residues. The CDR3 sequence: CASSPRGGARTEAFF. The DNA for the CDR3 is TGTGCCAGCTCACCACGGGGGGGGGCGCGTACTGAAGCTTTCTTT.

The V and J genes are TRBV30 and TRBJ1-2; a weak D match, TRBD1 (5 bases). CDR3 length equals 17 residues. Looked up from germline, CDR1 is GTSNPN and CDR2 is SVGIG (reference sequence). The V and J ends lost 0 bases and 4 bases respectively, with 21 bases between them. CDR3 residues: CAWSVLRPTANVYGYTF. The CDR3 region has the DNA TGTGCCTGGAGTGTACTACGTCCGACAGCGAACGTCTATGGCTACACCTTC. The full variable domain, in which reference TRBV30 and TRBJ1-2 provide the parts outside the CDR3, is SQTIHQWPATLVQPVGSPLSLECTVEGTSNPNLYWYRQAAGRGLQLLFYSVGIGQISSEVPQNLSASRPQDRQFILSSKKLLLSDSGFYLCAWSVLRPTANVYGYTFGSGTRLTVV.

The V gene is TRBV5-1, the J gene TRBJ1-1; unclear D gene. V lost 4 bases and J 11 bases, leaving 18 bases between the germline ends. CDR3 size: 13 residues. Germline lookup yields CDR1 SGHRS and CDR2 YFSETQ. CDR3 region: CASSENLGEKAFF. DNA of the CDR3: TGCGCCAGCAGCGAGAATCTCGGTGAGAAGGCTTTCTTT. The complete variable domain, with remaining parts taken from reference TRBV5-1 and TRBJ1-1, reads KAGVTQTPRYLIKTRGQQVTLSCSPISGHRSVSWYQQTPGQGLQFLFEYFSETQRNKGNFPGRFSGRQFSNSRSEMNVSTLELGDSALYLCASSENLGEKAFFGQGTRLTVV.

The chain uses TRBV4-2 and TRBJ2-1; 13 bases are a match to TRBD2. This CDR3 is built from 16 residues. CDR1 is LGHNA and CDR2 is YNFKEQ in the germline V gene. Trimming took 2 bases from V and 4 from J; bases not matched to a gene: 2. CDR3 DNA sequence: TGTGCCAGCAGCCAAACACTAGCGGGAGGGTACAATGAGCAGTTCTTC. Its protein is CASSQTLAGGYNEQFF.

This clone was observed a few times. The V gene is TRBV2, the J gene TRBJ2-3; 10 bases match TRBD2. Germline V gene data show CDR1 as SNHLY and CDR2 as FYNNEI. The CDR3 runs to 15 residues. The J segment lost 2 bases and the V segment lost 8 bases, leaving 7 bases of the junction unmatched. CDR3 DNA sequence: TGTGCCAGCGTCGCTAGCGGGAGAGTCACAGATACGCAGTATTTT. The encoded protein is CASVASGRVTDTQYF.

The chain combines TRBV18 with TRBJ1-1; D unresolved. The ends were cut back, 7 bases at V and 3 bases at J, with 12 bases in the middle. In germline, CDR1 is KGHSH, CDR2 LQKENI. The length of the CDR3 is 13 residues. In DNA form, the CDR3 reads TGTGCCAGCTGGTCGGGCCCAGACACTGAAGCTTTCTTT. Translated, it gives CASWSGPDTEAFF.

This sequence joins TRBV10-1 and TRBJ2-1, with D possibly being TRBD1 (6 bases). There are 14 residues in the CDR3. Deletions cut 1 base from V and 4 bases from J, with 8 bases between. CDR1 is WNHNN and CDR2 is SYGVQD in the germline V gene (reference sequence). The CDR3 spells CASSELQGYNEQFF. Here the CDR3 DNA reads TGCGCCAGCAGTGAGTTACAGGGTTACAATGAGCAGTTCTTC.

This rearrangement joins TRBV7-2 to TRBJ1-2; the D gene is possibly TRBD1 (5 bases). Germline CDR1 SGHTA, CDR2 FQGNSA. The CDR3 runs 13 residues. V was clipped by 4 bases and J by 14 bases, with 20 bases between them. Here the CDR3 DNA reads TGTGCCAGCAGCTCCCCGGGACTGCCCAGTGAGACCTTC. Protein product: CASSSPGLPSETF.

This clone came up a few times. The rearrangement joins TRBV5-1 to TRBJ2-1, with 13 positions matching TRBD2. This CDR3 is built from 14 residues. V was pared by 7 bases and J by 6 bases, with 4 bases of the junction left unmatched. Germline V gene data show CDR1 as SGHRS and CDR2 as YFSETQ. The CDR3 loop reads CASSGLAGVNEQFF. The CDR3 DNA follows: TGCGCCAGCTCCGGACTAGCGGGAGTCAATGAGCAGTTCTTC.

This chain joins TRBV7-8 and TRBJ2-7; weak D call: TRBD1 (6 bases). V lost 4 bases to trimming and J lost 6 bases, with 19 bases between them. The CDR3 is 15 residues long. Per the germline V gene, CDR1 is SGHVS and CDR2 is FQNEAQ. The CDR3: CASSSGQGREGEQYF. As DNA, the CDR3 is TGTGCCAGCAGCTCAGGCCAGGGGAGAGAGGGCGAGCAGTACTTC. The full variable domain, rest sourced from reference TRBV7-8 and TRBJ2-7, is GAGVSQSPRYKVAKRGQDVALRCDPISGHVSLFWYQQALGQGPEFLTYFQNEAQLDKSGLPSDRFFAERPEGSVSTLKIQRTQQEDSAVYLCASSSGQGREGEQYFGPGTRLTVT.

V is TRBV10-1 and J is TRBJ2-1, with 8 nucleotides matching TRBD2. The V segment lost 5 bases and the J segment 5 bases; nucleotides outside the gene matches: 8. CDR1 WNHNN and CDR2 SYGVQD come from the germline V gene (reference sequence). The CDR3 sequence is 15 residues long. The CDR3 DNA is TGCGCCAGCAGTCTTAGCGGGAATAACAACAATGAGCAGTTCTTC. As protein: CASSLSGNNNNEQFF.